A single sample is the source of the 28 T cell receptor beta chains below, sequenced in a study of blood T cells in healthy people across ages (dated by TCRdb to about 2015). The method behind the library was 5' RACE. TCRdb names Illumina HiSeq 2500 as the instrument used. A second 7 to 11 cycle PCR used a sample-barcoded 5' primer and a J-beta primer mix. The public reads were reprocessed in TCRdb via fastp at Q25 and MiXCR, keeping in-frame beta chains. When rows share a CDR3 protein, they turn into one entry using the most common DNA and genes. Present in this sample are 1.5 million or so distinct CDR3 sequences, around 39% of which were seen just once. The ten largest clones add up to approximately 7.9% of the sample. The sequenced material came from blood. These TCRs come from a woman between 18 and 29 years old in good health.

Comments on this clonotype: One end of the junction does not line up with germline, which may come from a read error. The chain couples TRBV28 to TRBJ1-1; D might be TRBD1 (6 bases). CDR1 is MDHEN, CDR2 SYDVKM, per germline. The CDR3 spans 15 residues. CDR3 loop: CVSSFLVGGYTEAFF. The CDR3 coding sequence is TGTGTCAGCAGTTTCTTAGTAGGGGGTTACACTGAAGCTTTCTTT. Variable domain in full (rest from reference TRBV28 and TRBJ1-1): DVKVTQSSRYLVKRTGEKVFLECVQDMDHENMFWYRQDPGLGLRLIYFSYDVKMKEKGDIPEGYSVSREKKERFSLILESASTNQTSMYLCVSSFLVGGYTEAFFGQGTRLTVV.

The V gene is TRBV12-3 or TRBV12-4, the J gene TRBJ2-7; maybe TRBD2 (6 bases). The CDR3 totals 15 residues. V gave up 3 bases and J gave up 7 bases, with 19 bases separating them. CDR3 sequence: CASSFRDFIYNEQYF. Here the CDR3 DNA reads TGTGCCAGCAGTTTCCGGGACTTTATTTACAATGAGCAGTACTTC.

This chain joins TRBV5-1 and TRBJ2-1, with 8 bases aligning to TRBD2. Trimming removed 1 base from V and 6 bases from J; junction bases left unmatched: 6. Germline CDR1 is SGHRS and CDR2 is YFSETQ. This CDR3 has 15 residues. The CDR3 DNA sequence: TGCGCCAGCAGCTTGTCGGCGGGGGGACCCAATGAGCAGTTCTTC. Its translation: CASSLSAGGPNEQFF.

The chain couples TRBV2 to TRBJ2-7; a weak D match, TRBD1 (5 bases). CDR3 length equals 14 residues. Per germline, CDR1 SNHLY and CDR2 FYNNEI. V was shortened by 4 bases and J by 2 bases, with 12 bases between the two germline ends. The CDR3 loop reads CASSGDSITYEQYF. CDR3 nucleotides: TGTGCCAGCAGTGGAGACAGTATAACCTACGAGCAGTACTTC.

V and J are TRBV2 and TRBJ2-5; 9 bases fit TRBD2. The germline V gene has CDR1 SNHLY and CDR2 FYNNEI. The CDR3 runs 14 residues. J was trimmed by 2 bases and V by 5 bases; bases with no gene match: 3. CDR3 bases: TGTGCCAGCAGTAGACTAGCGGCACAAGAGACCCAGTACTTC. This encodes CASSRLAAQETQYF.

The genes are TRBV6-2 or TRBV6-3 and TRBJ2-1, with TRBD1 as a possible D gene (6 bases). The germline V gene encodes CDR1 MNHEY and CDR2 SVGEGT. V lost 0 bases, J lost 6 bases, and 15 bases lay in between. The length of the CDR3 is 16 residues. The CDR3: CASSYSMGHSSNEQFF. As DNA, the CDR3 is TGTGCCAGCAGTTACTCGATGGGACATAGCTCCAATGAGCAGTTCTTC.

This clonotype was recorded a few times. This rearrangement joins TRBV20-1 to TRBJ2-1, with 9 nucleotides matching TRBD2. The CDR3 runs 13 residues. Germline values: CDR1 DFQATT, CDR2 SNEGSKA (reference sequence). The V gene end was trimmed by 8 bases and the J gene end by 7 bases; junction bases not matched to a gene: 9. The CDR3 DNA reads TGCAGTCCGAGTCGTCTAGCGGGGAATGAGCAGTTCTTC. As protein: CSPSRLAGNEQFF.

This clonotype was seen a handful of times. This rearrangement joins TRBV10-3 to TRBJ1-2, with 10 bases matching TRBD1. The CDR3 totals 13 residues. V lost 5 bases and J lost 7; bases outside the gene matches: 4. Germline V gives CDR1 ENHRY, CDR2 SYGVKD. The CDR3 DNA reads TGTGCCATCAGTTCCGGGACAGGGGTTGGCTACACCTTC. Amino acids: CAISSGTGVGYTF.

This clonotype was seen a few times. The CDR3 protein is CASSQPGAVDSQYF. The CDR3 region has the DNA TGCGCCAGCAGCCAGCCGGGGGCGGTTGATTCGCAGTATTTT. The chain links TRBV4-1 to TRBJ2-3; either TRBD1 or TRBD2 may fit D (6 bases each). The CDR3 runs to 14 residues. CDR1 MGHRA and CDR2 YSYEKL come from the germline V gene. V was pared by 3 bases and J by 10 bases, with 17 bases between.

The CDR3 sequence: CASSSWNLASTDTQYF. CDR3 sequence (DNA): TGTGCCAGCTCGTCGTGGAACCTAGCGAGCACAGATACGCAGTATTTT. The chain is built from TRBV27 and TRBJ2-3, with TRBD2 as a possible D gene (6 bases). The CDR3 is 16 amino acids. V was cut by 8 bases and J by 0 bases, with 18 bases left in between. From germline, CDR1 is MNHEY and CDR2 SMNVEV (reference sequence).

This clonotype was detected a few times. The chain carries TRBV20-1 and TRBJ1-2; no clear D. This CDR3 has 14 amino acids. V lost 1 base, J lost 1 base, and 10 bases lay in between. Germline V gives CDR1 DFQATT, CDR2 SNEGSKA (reference sequence). CDR3 DNA sequence: TGCAGTGCTAGAGGCCCTGTAGGTAACTATGGCTACACCTTC. It encodes CSARGPVGNYGYTF.

In its sample, this clonotype was seen a few times. The rearrangement uses TRBV6-5 and TRBJ1-2; TRBD1 matches at 7 bases. With 6 bases clipped from V and 7 bases from J, the junction kept 8 bases outside the gene matches. Germline loops: CDR1 MNHEY, CDR2 SVGAGI. The CDR3 runs to 13 residues. CDR3 amino acids: CASSLDRLVGYTF. CDR3 coding DNA: TGTGCCAGCAGCCTGGACAGGCTGGTTGGCTACACCTTC.

This clonotype showed up just a few times. This chain connects TRBV20-1 to TRBJ2-1; 8 bases are a match to TRBD1. The germline CDR1 and CDR2 sequences are DFQATT and SNEGSKA (reference sequence). The trim removed 5 bases at V and 4 bases at J, leaving 7 bases unmatched. The CDR3 runs 14 residues. CDR3 in amino acids: CSAVDRAFYNEQFF. The CDR3 DNA reads TGCAGTGCTGTGGACAGGGCCTTTTACAATGAGCAGTTCTTC.

The chain employs TRBV4-1 and TRBJ2-2; D tentatively fits TRBD1 or TRBD2 (7 bases each). Germline V CDR1 and CDR2: MGHRA, YSYEKL. The CDR3 has 16 amino acids. The ends were cut back, 7 bases at V and 0 bases at J, with 15 bases in the middle. CDR3 DNA: TGCGCCAGCACCTCAGGGGGAGGGCCGAACACCGGGGAGCTGTTTTTT. It yields the protein CASTSGGGPNTGELFF.

The V and J genes are TRBV3-1 and TRBJ2-1; possible D gene TRBD1, 7 bases. Deletions cut 4 bases from V and 8 bases from J, with 15 bases between. Germline CDR1 LGHDT, CDR2 YNNKEL (reference sequence). There are 14 residues in the CDR3. In DNA, the CDR3 is TGTGCCAGCAGCCCCTCGGCCAGGGGGGATGAGCAGTTCTTC. Amino acid sequence: CASSPSARGDEQFF.

V usage is TRBV10-3 and J usage is TRBJ1-2, with TRBD1 as a possible D gene (6 bases). The CDR3 sequence is 15 residues long. V was pared by 10 bases and J by 1 base, with 19 bases between. Looked up from germline, CDR1 is ENHRY and CDR2 is SYGVKD. This CDR3 is CATQIEEGGNYGYTF. In DNA, the CDR3 is TGTGCCACCCAAATTGAGGAGGGGGGTAACTATGGCTACACCTTC.

A few counts support this clonotype. The V gene is TRBV28, the J gene TRBJ2-1, with D perhaps matching TRBD1 (6 bases). V lost 6 bases and J lost 2, with 11 bases in between. This CDR3 contains 14 residues. The germline gives CDR1 MDHEN, CDR2 SYDVKM. The CDR3, as DNA: TGTGCCAGCAGATCCGGGACAACCTACAATGAGCAGTTCTTC. Protein: CASRSGTTYNEQFF.

The chain recombines TRBV4-1 with TRBJ2-7; TRBD2 matches 7 bases. The J call is uncertain, as TRBJ2-5 better fits the DNA end. CDR3 size: 14 residues. Per the germline V gene, CDR1 is MGHRA and CDR2 is YSYEKL. Here the CDR3 DNA reads TGCGCCAGCAACGGGGGAATAGCGGGAGAGACCCAGTACTTC. Translation gives CASNGGIAGETQYF.

The gene calls are TRBV10-3 and TRBJ1-2; 8 nucleotides align to TRBD1. The V gene's germline CDR1 is ENHRY and CDR2 SYGVKD. There are 14 residues in the CDR3. Trimming cost V 10 bases and J 4 bases; bases outside gene matches: 11. The CDR3 DNA reads TGTGCCACAACGTACAGGGGGGAGCCCTATGGCTACACCTTC. Amino acid sequence: CATTYRGEPYGYTF.

This clonotype was detected many times. Mismatch with germline at one junction end may stem from a read error. This sequence joins TRBV7-9 and TRBJ2-1; D is perhaps TRBD1 (6 bases). The germline V gene has CDR1 SEHNR and CDR2 FQNEAQ (reference sequence). The CDR3 spans 13 residues. The CDR3 loop reads CASSLTGTNEQFF. CDR3 in DNA: TGCGCCAGCAGCTTGACAGGTACCAATGAGCAGTTCTTC. The entire variable domain, with the rest obtained from reference TRBV7-9 and TRBJ2-1, is as follows: DTGVSQNPRHKITKRGQNVTFRCDPISEHNRLYWYRQTLGQGPEFLTYFQNEAQLEKSRLLSDRFSAERPKGSFSTLEIQRTEQGDSAMYLCASSLTGTNEQFFGPGTRLTVL.

Turning to this clonotype: A much larger clone sits a single nucleotide away, making a read error possible. The rearrangement joins TRBV10-3 to TRBJ2-1; possible D gene TRBD1, 5 bases. The CDR3 contains 16 residues. Trimming removed 2 bases at V and 1 base at J, with 12 bases between. Germline-derived CDR1 and CDR2 are ENHRY and SYGVKD. The CDR3 DNA sequence: TGTGCCATCAGTGAGGGGGCGCGACGGTCCTACAATGAGCAGTTCTTC. It specifies CAISEGARRSYNEQFF.

The chain joins TRBV10-3 to TRBJ1-4; 7 nucleotides align to TRBD1. This CDR3 has 18 residues. Per germline, CDR1 ENHRY and CDR2 SYGVKD. Trimming at V came to 0 bases and at J to 4 bases, leaving 11 bases not matched to a gene. The chain's CDR3 is CAISESTQGRGGNEKLFF. The CDR3 nucleotides read TGTGCCATCAGTGAGTCCACACAGGGGAGAGGGGGTAATGAAAAACTGTTTTTT.

The chain recombines TRBV12-5 with TRBJ2-1, with D perhaps matching TRBD2 (5 bases). CDR1 LGHNT and CDR2 FRNRAP come from the germline V gene. The ends were cut back, 2 bases at V and 8 bases at J, with 10 bases in the middle. This CDR3 is built from 13 residues. The CDR3 region is CASGLTTIYEQFF. CDR3 nucleotide sequence: TGTGCTAGTGGTTTGACGACTATATATGAGCAGTTCTTC.

This clonotype was recorded a few times. The genes are TRBV2 and TRBJ1-6, with 9 bases lining up with TRBD1. Trimming at V came to 5 bases and at J to 8 bases, leaving 7 bases not matched to a gene. CDR1 and CDR2 from the germline V gene are SNHLY and FYNNEI. This CDR3 contains 15 residues. In nucleotides, the CDR3 is TGTGCCAGCAGTCCAGGACAGGGGAAGGATTCACCCCTCCACTTT. Translating gives CASSPGQGKDSPLHF.

This clonotype has only a few counts. The chain employs TRBV27 and TRBJ2-5, with 10 bases aligning to TRBD2. CDR3 size: 15 residues. Germline lookup yields CDR1 MNHEY and CDR2 SMNVEV (reference sequence). V gave up 2 bases and J gave up 2 bases; unmatched junction bases: 2. The CDR3 sequence: CASSLQLAGQETQYF. The CDR3 nucleotides are TGTGCCAGCAGTTTACAACTAGCGGGACAAGAGACCCAGTACTTC.

This clonotype turned up a few times. J is TRBJ1-2 and V is TRBV20-1, with 9 bases that match TRBD1. This CDR3 contains 14 residues. V dropped 5 bases and J dropped 6; count of bases not matched to a gene: 10. Germline values: CDR1 DFQATT, CDR2 SNEGSKA (reference sequence). CDR3 residues: CSADRRQGGDGYTF. CDR3 sequence (DNA): TGCAGTGCTGATCGTCGACAGGGGGGCGATGGCTACACCTTC.

This clonotype appeared a few times. The chain carries TRBV7-6 and TRBJ2-1; TRBD2 matches 7 bases. The CDR3 contains 14 residues. Germline V gives CDR1 SGHVS, CDR2 FNYEAQ. V was clipped by 5 bases and J by 8 bases; unmatched bases: 9. CDR3 nucleotides: TGTGCCAGCAGCCCCGGGACTAATCCCTATGAGCAGTTCTTC. Protein sequence: CASSPGTNPYEQFF.

V and J are TRBV30 and TRBJ1-2; 7 positions agree with TRBD1. V shed 1 base, J shed 2 bases, and the junction held 13 bases outside the gene matches. Germline CDR1 is GTSNPN and CDR2 is SVGIG (reference sequence). The CDR3 is 17 amino acids. The CDR3 region has the DNA TGTGCCTGGAGTGCCCGATCCGGGACAGCGGAGAACTATGGCTACACCTTC. It specifies CAWSARSGTAENYGYTF.